Below, 20 T cell receptor beta chains from the same sample are listed, as sequenced in a study of blood T cell repertoires in COVID-19. This table comes from immunoSEQ multiplex PCR, and its TCRdb copy is limited to in-frame clones, with some not included. The table records roughly 120,000 clones, around four fifths of them present only once. Sequences were obtained from peripheral blood. The source is a man aged 65 to 79 with acute or convalescent COVID-19.

This chain uses TRBV29-1 with TRBJ1-5; 7 bases are a match to TRBD1. The CDR3 has 15 amino acids. With V trimmed by 4 bases and J by 2 bases, 8 bases remained unmatched. CDR1 is SQVTM, CDR2 ANQGSEA, per germline. The CDR3 protein is CSVAEGGMGNQPQHF. CDR3 in DNA: TGCAGCGTTGCGGAAGGGGGCATGGGCAATCAGCCCCAGCATTTT.

This clone was counted between two and nine times. This rearrangement joins TRBV6-5 to TRBJ1-2; 7 bases map to TRBD1. V dropped 6 bases and J dropped 5; count of bases not matched to a gene: 12. The length of the CDR3 is 15 residues. Germline V CDR1 and CDR2: MNHEY, SVGAGI. This CDR3 is CASRAGDSPTYGYTF. DNA for the CDR3: TGTGCCAGCAGGGCCGGGGACAGCCCAACTTATGGCTACACCTTC.

This rearrangement joins TRBV4-2 to TRBJ2-3; 13 positions match TRBD2. The junction had 14 bases not matched to a gene; V was cut back by 2 bases and J by 3 bases. Per germline, CDR1 LGHNA and CDR2 YNFKEQ. CDR3 length equals 20 residues. Here the CDR3 DNA reads TGTGCCAGCAGCCAACTCTATACGCCACTAGCGGGAGGGCCGACAGATACGCAGTATTTT. It translates to CASSQLYTPLAGGPTDTQYF.

The J gene is TRBJ2-5, the V gene TRBV2, with D maybe TRBD1 (6 bases). The CDR3 contains 15 residues. Trimming stripped 2 bases from V and 9 bases from J, with 19 bases between. Germline V CDR1 and CDR2: SNHLY, FYNNEI. CDR3 protein: CASSETAAGVGAQYF. DNA of the CDR3: TGTGCCAGCAGTGAAACGGCGGCAGGGGTTGGGGCCCAGTACTTC.

The chain couples TRBV23-1 to TRBJ1-2; D remains unclear. TRBV23-1 is filed as an ORF, its function uncertain. V shed 2 bases and J shed 2 bases, with 18 bases lying between them. The CDR3 is 17 residues long. The CDR3 loop is CASSQGDRGLVNYGYTF. DNA for the CDR3: TGCGCCAGCAGTCAAGGAGATCGGGGATTGGTGAACTATGGCTACACCTTC.

V gene TRBV6-1 combines with J gene TRBJ1-5, with 8 bases that match TRBD1. The CDR3 contains 16 residues. The J segment lost 9 bases and the V segment lost 3 bases, leaving 13 bases of the junction unmatched. Germline CDR1 MNHNS, CDR2 SASEGT. CDR3 DNA: TGTGCCAGCAGTGACCCTCGATGGACAGGGAGGAGGCCCCAGCATTTT. Amino acids: CASSDPRWTGRRPQHF.

Written as DNA, the CDR3 is TGTGCCAGCAGTCGGGGGACAGGCCCCCCAGAAGCTTTCTTT. Encoded protein: CASSRGTGPPEAFF. The genes are TRBV9 and TRBJ1-1; 8 bases line up with TRBD1. Germline V gene sequence: CDR1 SGDLS, CDR2 YYNGEE. The ends lost 5 bases at V and 8 bases at J; junction bases unmatched: 11. CDR3 length: 14 amino acids.

This sequence joins TRBV9 and TRBJ1-5; D may be TRBD1 (6 bases). There are 15 residues in the CDR3. The germline gives CDR1 SGDLS, CDR2 YYNGEE. The V end was cut by 4 bases, the J end by 2 bases, with 13 bases between. The CDR3: CASSQQGGRNQPQHF. The CDR3, as DNA: TGTGCCAGCAGCCAGCAAGGGGGTCGCAATCAGCCCCAGCATTTT.

V gene TRBV6-5 combines with J gene TRBJ2-7; 7 nucleotides align to TRBD2. The V segment lost 5 bases and the J segment 4 bases; nucleotides outside the gene matches: 11. CDR3 length equals 15 residues. Looked up from germline, CDR1 is MNHEY and CDR2 is SVGAGI. As DNA, the CDR3 is TGTGCCAGCAGTATTTTAGCGGGCTCAGAATACGAGCAGTACTTC. Its translation: CASSILAGSEYEQYF.

This clone was detected a few times. The J gene is TRBJ1-1, the V gene TRBV3-1 (or the pseudogene TRBV3-2), with unresolved D. Between the trimmed V and J ends, which lost 0 bases and 7 bases, there was a span of 3 bases. CDR3 length: 11 amino acids. Germline V CDR1 and CDR2: LGHDT, YNNKEL (reference sequence). CDR3 bases: TGTGCCAGCAGCCAAGATTATGAAGCTTTCTTT. It codes for CASSQDYEAFF.

This chain links TRBV10-3 with TRBJ2-3; 10 nucleotides match TRBD2. From germline, CDR1 is ENHRY and CDR2 SYGVKD. Trimming removed 11 bases from V and 2 bases from J; junction bases left unmatched: 7. The CDR3 runs 14 residues. This CDR3 is CASSSGGPTDTQYF. CDR3 DNA sequence: TGTGCCTCGAGTAGCGGGGGGCCCACAGATACGCAGTATTTT.

The chain carries TRBV2 and TRBJ2-7; 8 positions match TRBD2. This CDR3 has 15 residues. The trim removed 3 bases at V and 1 base at J, leaving 5 bases unmatched. Germline lookup yields CDR1 SNHLY and CDR2 FYNNEI. The CDR3 DNA is TGTGCCAGCAGTGAGAGGTCGGGGGGGTCCTACGAGCAGTACTTC. Translated, it gives CASSERSGGSYEQYF.

There are a few counts of this clone. This chain links TRBV9 with TRBJ2-5; D possibly corresponds to TRBD2 (5 bases). The CDR3 is made up of 15 amino acids. Germline V gene lookup returns CDR1 SGDLS and CDR2 YYNGEE. The V and J ends lost 5 bases and 4 bases respectively, with 18 bases between them. The CDR3 DNA sequence: TGTGCCAGCAGTTGGCGGGCCGGGTGGGGAGAGACCCAGTACTTC. Amino acids: CASSWRAGWGETQYF.

The chain uses TRBV15 and TRBJ2-3, with TRBD2 as a possible D gene (6 bases). Trimming left V 6 bases short and J 1 base short, with 14 bases between. CDR3 length equals 15 residues. The germline V gene has CDR1 LNHNV and CDR2 YYDKDF (reference sequence). CDR3 sequence (DNA): TGTGCCACCAGTTCGGAGGGTTCTCGCACAGATACGCAGTATTTT. It yields the protein CATSSEGSRTDTQYF.

The chain recombines TRBV30 with TRBJ1-2, with D perhaps TRBD1 (6 bases). From germline, CDR1 is GTSNPN and CDR2 SVGIG (reference sequence). Deletions cut 2 bases from V and 8 bases from J, with 15 bases between. There are 13 residues in the CDR3. The CDR3 spells CAWSRDEGVGYTF. CDR3 coding DNA: TGTGCCTGGAGTAGGGATGAGGGGGTGGGCTACACCTTC.

The rearrangement uses TRBV3-1 (or the pseudogene TRBV3-2) and TRBJ2-1; D gene uncertain. The CDR3 runs 15 residues. With 3 bases removed from V and 5 bases from J, the gap between germline ends came to 14 bases. Germline V gene data show CDR1 as LGHDT and CDR2 as YNNKEL (reference sequence). CDR3 DNA: TGTGCCAGCAGCCACCACACAGAGTTTAACAATGAGCAGTTCTTC. Translating gives CASSHHTEFNNEQFF.

The chain is built from TRBV3-1 (or the pseudogene TRBV3-2) and TRBJ2-2; weak D call: TRBD1 (6 bases). The CDR3 contains 16 residues. V was pared by 0 bases and J by 4 bases, with 12 bases between. Looked up from germline, CDR1 is LGHDT and CDR2 is YNNKEL (reference sequence). For the CDR3, the DNA is TGTGCCAGCAGCCAAGACAGGGGAATCTCCACCGGGGAGCTGTTTTTT. It translates to CASSQDRGISTGELFF.

This chain uses TRBV28 with TRBJ2-7; D may be TRBD1 (6 bases). The germline V gene encodes CDR1 MDHEN and CDR2 SYDVKM. Trimming stripped 5 bases from V and 5 bases from J, with 13 bases between. The CDR3 contains 13 residues. The CDR3 nucleotides are TGTGCCAGCAGTCCCCGGACAGTCAACGAGCAGTACTTC. Translated, it gives CASSPRTVNEQYF.

The V and J genes are TRBV11-2 and TRBJ1-1; 8 nucleotides match TRBD1. This CDR3 is 14 amino acids long. Germline CDR1 is SGHAT and CDR2 is FQNNGV. Unmatched junction bases numbered 1, after V lost 4 bases and J lost 0 bases. CDR3 protein: CASSSDRVNTEAFF. CDR3 nucleotide sequence: TGTGCCAGCAGCTCGGACAGGGTGAACACTGAAGCTTTCTTT.

This rearrangement joins TRBV15 to TRBJ2-4; TRBD1 matches 7 bases. The CDR3 spans 11 residues. Germline CDR1 LNHNV, CDR2 YYDKDF (reference sequence). Germline trimming cut 9 bases from V and 8 bases from J; bases unmatched to any gene: 4. This CDR3 reads CATTDRDIQYF. As DNA, the CDR3 is TGTGCCACGACCGACAGGGACATTCAGTACTTC.